The subject of this entry is one T cell receptor beta chain. The CDR3 length is 14 residues. Trimming at V came to 0 bases and at J to 9 bases, leaving 5 bases not matched to a gene. CDR1 and CDR2 (germline): SGHKS, YYEKEE (reference sequence). This sample was taken from a study of blood T cell repertoires in COVID-19. As for the study in general: From the United States, Italy and Spain came samples of acute and convalescent COVID-19.

In the original analysis: How many nucleated cells were present was estimated from reference gene primer amplification. Method: immunoSEQ multiplex PCR; TCRdb's copy keeps in-frame clones and lacks some. For V, J and clone size, that table is used; D and trimming come from the DNA. The table shows over 200,000 clones, with about 90% occurring only once. The receptor was isolated from a woman aged 18-35 years who had recovered from COVID-19. The genes are TRBV5-5 and TRBJ2-4, with TRBD1 matching over 8 bases. Sequenced input: peripheral blood. CDR3 protein: CASSLGGQGSIQYF. CDR3 bases: TGTGCCAGCAGCTTGGGCGGACAGGGTAGCATTCAGTACTTC.